The 23 T cell receptor beta chains below all came from one sample that was sequenced in a study of cytotoxic CD8 clonotypes in ibrutinib-treated CLL. Generated by immunoSEQ multiplex PCR, the TCRdb table keeps only in-frame clones and is missing some. This sample has 70,000 to 80,000 clones, with approximately 87% found just once. The sequences come from PBMCs, collected after 24 months of ibrutinib treatment. The receptors stem from a human donor with chronic lymphocytic leukemia.

The V call is TRBV5-1, the J call TRBJ2-3, with 9 positions matching TRBD2. J gave up 5 bases and V 4 bases, and 5 bases lay outside the gene matches. Looked up from germline, CDR1 is SGHRS and CDR2 is YFSETQ. CDR3 length equals 14 residues. CDR3 region: CASSPRLAEDTQYF. CDR3 nucleotides: TGCGCCAGCAGCCCTCGACTAGCGGAAGATACGCAGTATTTT.

The rearrangement uses TRBV4-2 and TRBJ1-1; TRBD1 aligns across 8 bases. In germline, CDR1 is LGHNA, CDR2 YNFKEQ. CDR3 length equals 11 residues. The trim removed 6 bases at V and 6 bases at J, leaving 0 bases unmatched. This CDR3 is CASRQGAEAFF. CDR3 nucleotides: TGTGCCAGCAGACAGGGGGCTGAAGCTTTCTTT.

The chain uses TRBV6-5 and TRBJ2-1, with 8 nucleotides matching TRBD2. V lost 6 bases and J lost 3; bases outside the gene matches: 7. The length of the CDR3 is 15 residues. Germline V lookup: CDR1 MNHEY, CDR2 SVGAGI. Here the CDR3 DNA reads TGTGCCAGCAGCCCACTAGCGGCCTTCTACAATGAGCAGTTCTTC. As protein: CASSPLAAFYNEQFF.

The chain combines TRBV29-1 with TRBJ2-1; D remains unclear. The CDR3 extends over 13 amino acids. V was clipped by 4 bases and J by 5 bases, with 12 bases between them. Germline CDR1 SQVTM, CDR2 ANQGSEA. The CDR3 nucleotides read TGCAGCGTTGTAGTAGGGTTTAACAATGAGCAGTTCTTC. Amino acids: CSVVVGFNNEQFF.

V and J are TRBV11-2 and TRBJ2-3; 10 bases match TRBD2. The CDR3 has 16 residues. The germline V gene has CDR1 SGHAT and CDR2 FQNNGV. The V gene end was trimmed by 5 bases and the J gene end by 6 bases; junction bases not matched to a gene: 11. CDR3 sequence (DNA): TGTGCCAGCAGCCCATGGGCTAGCGGGGGCCGGGATACGCAGTATTTT. Its protein product is CASSPWASGGRDTQYF.

V gene TRBV6-9 combines with J gene TRBJ2-7; 7 bases match TRBD1. This CDR3 comprises 18 residues. V trimming: 0 bases; J trimming: 0 bases; junction bases outside the gene matches: 11. Germline lookup yields CDR1 MNHGY and CDR2 SVAAGI. The CDR3 is CASSYSPGTVFSSYEQYF. The CDR3 nucleotides read TGTGCCAGCAGTTATTCCCCCGGGACAGTATTTTCCTCCTACGAGCAGTACTTC.

The gene calls are TRBV28 and TRBJ2-3, with D hard to call. CDR3 length: 14 amino acids. V was cut by 5 bases and J by 5 bases, with 14 bases left in between. From germline, CDR1 is MDHEN and CDR2 SYDVKM. The CDR3 loop is CASSPPPSGDTQYF. In DNA form, the CDR3 reads TGTGCCAGCAGTCCCCCCCCGTCTGGAGATACGCAGTATTTT.

The chain has TRBV7-9 and TRBJ1-2, with TRBD1 identical over 7 bases. J was trimmed by 7 bases and V by 5 bases; bases with no gene match: 10. Germline assignment: CDR1 SEHNR and CDR2 FQNEAQ (reference sequence). The CDR3 has 14 residues. The CDR3 sequence is CASSTGTALGGYTF. As DNA, the CDR3 is TGTGCCAGCAGCACAGGGACAGCCCTAGGTGGCTACACCTTC.

This clone was detected only a few times. The rearrangement joins TRBV6-6 to TRBJ1-5, with no clear D. Germline V CDR1 and CDR2: MNHNY, SVGAGI (reference sequence). The CDR3 loop spans 14 amino acids. Trimming shortened V by 0 bases and J by 4 bases, and 7 bases separated the two germline ends. The CDR3 sequence is CASSYSDGNQPQHF. CDR3 DNA sequence: TGTGCCAGCAGTTACTCGGATGGTAATCAGCCCCAGCATTTT.

This clone came up a few times. This chain joins TRBV5-1 and TRBJ2-5, with a weak D call TRBD1 (7 bases). The CDR3 contains 14 residues. Trimming removed 0 bases at V and 4 bases at J, with 10 bases between. Germline V CDR1 and CDR2: SGHRS, YFSETQ. CDR3 residues: CASSLVQGGETQYF. The CDR3 DNA follows: TGCGCCAGCAGCTTGGTCCAGGGGGGAGAGACCCAGTACTTC.

The chain links TRBV27 to TRBJ2-7, with TRBD1 identical over 10 bases. Germline V gene sequence: CDR1 MNHEY, CDR2 SMNVEV (reference sequence). This CDR3 contains 15 residues. Germline trimming cut 6 bases from V and 3 bases from J; bases unmatched to any gene: 8. Written as DNA, the CDR3 is TGTGCCAGCAGGCGATCGGGACAGGGGAACTACGAGCAGTACTTC. It codes for CASRRSGQGNYEQYF.

The V and J genes are TRBV2 and TRBJ2-2, with TRBD2 matching over 9 bases. Germline loops: CDR1 SNHLY, CDR2 FYNNEI. The CDR3 has 18 amino acids. The V and J ends lost 0 bases and 6 bases, in that order; junction bases with no gene match: 11. CDR3 amino acids: CASSEALRLAGSPGELFF. The CDR3 DNA sequence: TGTGCCAGCAGTGAAGCCCTTAGGCTAGCGGGAAGTCCCGGGGAGCTGTTTTTT. Combining the CDR3 with reference TRBV2 and TRBJ2-2 gives the whole variable domain EPEVTQTPSHQVTQMGQEVILRCVPISNHLYFYWYRQILGQKVEFLVSFYNNEISEKSEIFDDQFSVERPDGSNFTLKIRSTKLEDSAMYFCASSEALRLAGSPGELFFGEGSRLTVL.

V usage is TRBV29-1 and J usage is TRBJ2-1; TRBD2 is a possible D gene (7 bases). CDR1 is SQVTM and CDR2 is ANQGSEA in the germline V gene. The CDR3 has 15 residues. Trimming removed 0 bases at V and 10 bases at J, with 19 bases between. In nucleotides, the CDR3 is TGCAGCGTTGAAGATTGGGTGGCGGGGGCCGGGGAGCAGTTCTTC. Translation: CSVEDWVAGAGEQFF.

Here the CDR3 DNA reads TGCGCCAGCAGCCAAGAAAAAGGGCACAGCATCTACGAGCAGTACTTC. This encodes CASSQEKGHSIYEQYF. The chain combines TRBV4-1 with TRBJ2-7; D gene uncertain. The V and J ends lost 0 bases and 3 bases respectively, with 15 bases between them. The CDR3 is made up of 16 amino acids. CDR1 is MGHRA and CDR2 is YSYEKL in the germline V gene.

The chain uses TRBV7-3 and TRBJ2-1; TRBD2 agrees at 7 bases. Germline V gives CDR1 SGHTA, CDR2 FQGTGA. V lost 4 bases and J lost 0; bases outside the gene matches: 3. CDR3 length equals 15 residues. The CDR3 DNA reads TGTGCCAGCAGCTCCCGGGAGGCCTCCTACAATGAGCAGTTCTTC. It specifies CASSSREASYNEQFF. Full variable domain (rest looked up from reference TRBV7-3 and TRBJ2-1): GAGVSQTPSNKVTEKGKYVELRCDPISGHTALYWYRQSLGQGPEFLIYFQGTGAADDSGLPNDRFFAVRPEGSVSTLKIQRTERGDSAVYLCASSSREASYNEQFFGPGTRLTVL.

This clone has just one count. The rearrangement joins TRBV30 to TRBJ2-2; no firm D call. CDR3 length equals 15 residues. Per the germline V gene, CDR1 is GTSNPN and CDR2 is SVGIG (reference sequence). Trimming cost V 0 bases and J 0 bases, with 8 bases left between them. The CDR3 spells CAWSVGYPNTGELFF. For the CDR3, the DNA is TGTGCCTGGAGTGTGGGCTACCCGAACACCGGGGAGCTGTTTTTT.

This clone was detected only once. The rearrangement uses TRBV19 and TRBJ2-3; D assignment may be TRBD1 or TRBD2 (5 bases each). Germline values: CDR1 LNHDA, CDR2 SQIVND (reference sequence). This CDR3 region has 15 residues. V was pared by 4 bases and J by 2 bases, with 13 bases between. The CDR3 DNA reads TGTGCCAGTAGTAACGGGGCCAGGCTCACAGATACGCAGTATTTT. Translating gives CASSNGARLTDTQYF.

V is TRBV6-1 and J is TRBJ2-5, with D perhaps being TRBD1 or TRBD2 (5 bases each). Germline assignment: CDR1 MNHNS and CDR2 SASEGT. V shed 3 bases and J shed 7 bases, with 12 bases lying between them. The CDR3 has 13 amino acids. CDR3 DNA sequence: TGTGCCAGCAGTGAGGGGGAAAGTTCGACCCAGTACTTC. Amino acid sequence: CASSEGESSTQYF.

Comments on this clone: Germline and junction disagree at one end, which may indicate a read error. The gene calls are TRBV5-1 and TRBJ2-7; TRBD2 matches 12 bases. Germline V gene sequence: CDR1 SGHRS, CDR2 YFSETQ. The CDR3 sequence is 13 residues long. The CDR3 region has the DNA TGCGCCAGCAGCCCCGGACTAGCGGGACAGGGGAACTTC. This sequence encodes CASSPGLAGQGNF.

The chain links TRBV4-1 to TRBJ2-2; 9 bases line up with TRBD2. The germline V gene has CDR1 MGHRA and CDR2 YSYEKL. The V and J ends lost 4 bases and 1 base, in that order; junction bases with no gene match: 13. The CDR3 is 19 residues long. CDR3 DNA sequence: TGCGCCAGCAGCCCTCGGGGACTAGCCTATTCTTTGAACACCGGGGAGCTGTTTTTT. It is translated as CASSPRGLAYSLNTGELFF.

The chain couples TRBV6-5 to TRBJ2-2; D unclear. The CDR3 contains 12 residues. Trimming took 6 bases from V and 5 from J, leaving 7 bases between them. Per germline, CDR1 MNHEY and CDR2 SVGAGI. CDR3 protein: CASSRSTGELFF. The CDR3 DNA is TGTGCCAGCAGCCGATCTACCGGGGAGCTGTTTTTT.

This chain connects TRBV10-3 to TRBJ1-5; 7 nucleotides match TRBD1. Germline lookup yields CDR1 ENHRY and CDR2 SYGVKD. The length of the CDR3 is 15 residues. The trim removed 0 bases at V and 6 bases at J, leaving 5 bases unmatched. The CDR3 here is CAISESEGGGQPQHF. The CDR3 nucleotides are TGTGCCATCAGTGAGTCGGAAGGGGGCGGTCAGCCCCAGCATTTT.

V is TRBV30 and J is TRBJ2-7, with TRBD2 as a possible D gene (5 bases). The CDR3 extends over 12 amino acids. The ends were cut back, 4 bases at V and 2 bases at J, with 9 bases in the middle. Looked up from germline, CDR1 is GTSNPN and CDR2 is SVGIG (reference sequence). CDR3 bases: TGTGCCTGGAAGGGAGCTACCTACGAGCAGTACTTC. It specifies CAWKGATYEQYF.